The 9 T cell receptor beta chains below come from one sample, sequenced in a study of blood T cell repertoires in COVID-19. Assay used: immunoSEQ multiplex PCR; TCRdb lists only in-frame clones, some missing. The table lists more than 300,000 clones, 87% of them singletons, with roughly 6% in the top ten. Sequencing was performed on peripheral blood. The receptors were gathered from a woman between 50 and 59 years old with COVID-19, enrolled during active disease.

The chain employs TRBV14 and TRBJ2-7, with TRBD2 matching 7 bases. Trimming at V came to 4 bases and at J to 3 bases, leaving 9 bases not matched to a gene. The CDR3 has 15 amino acids. Germline lookup yields CDR1 SGHDN and CDR2 FVKESK. The CDR3 nucleotides read TGTGCCAGCAGCCGGGTTGGCGGGAGTTTCTACGAGCAGTACTTC. It specifies CASSRVGGSFYEQYF.

Notes on this clone: One junction end disagrees with the germline gene, perhaps due to a read error. The rearrangement links TRBV12-3 or TRBV12-4 to TRBJ1-1; the D is unclear. The CDR3 loop spans 12 amino acids. Written as DNA, the CDR3 is TGTGCCAGCAGATTAGGGAGGGCTGAAGCTTTCTTT. Translated, it gives CASRLGRAEAFF.

CDR3 nucleotide sequence: TGTGCCAGTAGTACCCTCGGGACAGGGGGCTTCAATGAGCAGTTCTTC. Encoded protein: CASSTLGTGGFNEQFF. The V and J genes are TRBV19 and TRBJ2-1, with TRBD1 matching over 12 bases. The CDR3 runs to 16 residues. Germline loops: CDR1 LNHDA, CDR2 SQIVND (reference sequence). The V and J ends lost 4 bases and 6 bases, in that order; junction bases with no gene match: 7.

J is TRBJ2-1 and V is TRBV11-2, with D perhaps TRBD1 (6 bases). Germline CDR1 is SGHAT and CDR2 is FQNNGV. V was pared by 5 bases and J by 0 bases, with 14 bases between. The CDR3 has 16 residues. The CDR3 here is CASSPSRGSSYNEQFF. CDR3 bases: TGTGCCAGCAGCCCGTCAAGGGGGAGCTCCTACAATGAGCAGTTCTTC.

The CDR3 sequence is CASSNGRAQILAYEQYF. The DNA for the CDR3 is TGCGCCAGCAGTAACGGGAGAGCCCAGATTTTGGCCTACGAGCAGTACTTC. The rearrangement joins TRBV10-2 to TRBJ2-7, with D possibly being TRBD2 (6 bases). V lost 5 bases and J 2 bases, leaving 22 bases between the germline ends. CDR1 and CDR2 (germline): WSHSY, SAAADI. CDR3 length: 17 amino acids.

CDR3 in DNA: TGTGCCAGTAGTATAGGTTTTATCTTCCAGGGCTCCGGGGAGCTGTTTTTT. Encoded protein: CASSIGFIFQGSGELFF. The rearrangement joins TRBV19 to TRBJ2-2; perhaps TRBD1 as D (5 bases). CDR1 and CDR2 (germline): LNHDA, SQIVND (reference sequence). V lost 1 base to trimming and J lost 6 bases, with 18 bases between them. This CDR3 is built from 17 residues.

This chain joins TRBV3-1 (or the pseudogene TRBV3-2) and TRBJ2-3; 13 bases align to TRBD2. Trimming took 5 bases from V and 6 from J; bases not matched to a gene: 5. Germline V gene sequence: CDR1 LGHDT, CDR2 YNNKEL (reference sequence). This CDR3 spans 15 amino acids. CDR3 sequence: CASSSTSGRVDTQYF. Here the CDR3 DNA reads TGTGCCAGCAGCTCTACTAGCGGGAGGGTGGATACGCAGTATTTT.

J is TRBJ1-1 and V is TRBV16, with D maybe TRBD1 (5 bases). The CDR3 runs to 15 residues. In germline, CDR1 is KGHSY, CDR2 FQNENV. Between the trimmed V and J ends, which lost 4 bases and 1 base, there was a span of 13 bases. The CDR3 bases are TGTGCCAGCAGCCCTACTGGGACTAAGAACACTGAAGCTTTCTTT. Translation: CASSPTGTKNTEAFF.

The chain employs TRBV9 and TRBJ2-3, with 10 bases that match TRBD2. The CDR3 loop spans 19 amino acids. Looked up from germline, CDR1 is SGDLS and CDR2 is YYNGEE. V shed 0 bases, J shed 1 base, and the junction held 11 bases outside the gene matches. CDR3 sequence: CASSVASLAGAGRTDTQYF. The CDR3 nucleotides read TGTGCCAGCAGCGTAGCTAGCCTAGCGGGAGCGGGGCGCACAGATACGCAGTATTTT.